The 10 T cell receptor beta chains given below trace back to one sample, sequenced in a study of blood T cell repertoires in COVID-19. Measured with immunoSEQ multiplex PCR; TCRdb has only the in-frame clones, and not every one. The table shows 200,000 to 250,000 clones, with roughly 90% occurring only once. Sequencing was done on a sample of peripheral blood. Every receptor here comes from a man between 60 and 70 years old with COVID-19, enrolled during active disease.

J is TRBJ2-1 and V is TRBV7-3, with D maybe TRBD1 (6 bases). The CDR3 extends over 15 amino acids. V lost 4 bases and J 7 bases, leaving 17 bases between the germline ends. Germline CDR1 SGHTA, CDR2 FQGTGA. The CDR3 is CASSSISGTPNEQFF. The CDR3, as DNA: TGTGCCAGCAGCTCCATTTCCGGGACACCAAATGAGCAGTTCTTC.

The chain employs TRBV2 and TRBJ1-2; D uncertain. The CDR3 extends over 13 amino acids. Germline V gives CDR1 SNHLY, CDR2 FYNNEI. V lost 3 bases, J lost 7 bases, and 12 bases lay in between. As DNA, the CDR3 is TGTGCCAGCAGTGATAGAGGCAGAAGTGGCTACACCTTC. Translated: CASSDRGRSGYTF.

This clone was found once. V usage is TRBV3-1 (or the pseudogene TRBV3-2) and J usage is TRBJ1-5; D uncertain. Trimming cost V 5 bases and J 4 bases, with 9 bases left between them. The length of the CDR3 is 13 residues. Germline lookup yields CDR1 LGHDT and CDR2 YNNKEL (reference sequence). CDR3 DNA sequence: TGTGCCAGCAGCGTGCTCGGGAATCAGCCCCAGCATTTT. Amino acids: CASSVLGNQPQHF.

The chain has TRBV7-2 and TRBJ1-5; 7 bases agree with TRBD1. Germline V gene sequence: CDR1 SGHTA, CDR2 FQGNSA. The CDR3 runs 13 residues. Trimming took 4 bases from V and 5 from J; bases not matched to a gene: 2. This CDR3 is CASSSDRDQPQHF. The CDR3 coding sequence is TGTGCCAGCAGCTCAGACAGGGATCAGCCCCAGCATTTT.

This sequence joins TRBV3-1 (or the pseudogene TRBV3-2) and TRBJ2-2; TRBD1 might be the D (5 bases). CDR1 is LGHDT and CDR2 is YNNKEL in the germline V gene (reference sequence). Trimming pared 4 bases from V and 4 bases from J, leaving 13 bases between. CDR3 length equals 15 residues. The CDR3: CASSPRWQGTGELFF. Here the CDR3 DNA reads TGTGCCAGCAGCCCCCGTTGGCAGGGCACCGGGGAGCTGTTTTTT.

The chain combines TRBV5-1 with TRBJ1-1; D possibly corresponds to TRBD1 (6 bases). CDR1 and CDR2 from the germline V gene are SGHRS and YFSETQ. The CDR3 totals 16 residues. Trimming pared 0 bases from V and 0 bases from J, leaving 12 bases between. This CDR3 is CASSLASTGLNTEAFF. CDR3 coding DNA: TGCGCCAGCAGCTTGGCCTCGACAGGATTGAACACTGAAGCTTTCTTT. The full variable domain, its missing parts supplied by reference TRBV5-1 and TRBJ1-1, is KAGVTQTPRYLIKTRGQQVTLSCSPISGHRSVSWYQQTPGQGLQFLFEYFSETQRNKGNFPGRFSGRQFSNSRSEMNVSTLELGDSALYLCASSLASTGLNTEAFFGQGTRLTVV.

The J gene is TRBJ1-2, the V gene TRBV15; the D gene is possibly TRBD1 (6 bases). The germline V and J ends were trimmed by 2 bases and 6 bases, with 22 bases remaining between them. Germline V gene sequence: CDR1 LNHNV, CDR2 YYDKDF (reference sequence). The CDR3 runs 17 residues. In DNA, the CDR3 is TGTGCCACCAGCAGACGGGGCGGGGGCGTTCAATTCGATGGCTACACCTTC. It codes for CATSRRGGGVQFDGYTF. Drawing the rest from reference TRBV15 and TRBJ1-2, the complete variable domain is DAMVIQNPRYQVTQFGKPVTLSCSQTLNHNVMYWYQQKSSQAPKLLFHYYDKDFNNEADTPDNFQSRRPNTSFCFLDIRSPGLGDTAMYLCATSRRGGGVQFDGYTFGSGTRLTVV.

The chain carries TRBV5-4 and TRBJ1-2, with 8 bases matching TRBD1. The germline V gene has CDR1 SGHNT and CDR2 YYREEE (reference sequence). This CDR3 comprises 15 residues. V dropped 1 base and J dropped 7; count of bases not matched to a gene: 9. The CDR3 reads CASSLYQGAFGGYTF. CDR3 nucleotide sequence: TGTGCCAGCAGCTTGTACCAGGGGGCGTTTGGTGGCTACACCTTC.

The chain joins TRBV28 to TRBJ2-3; 10 bases are a match to TRBD2. The germline CDR1 and CDR2 sequences are MDHEN and SYDVKM. The CDR3 runs 19 residues. J gave up 3 bases and V 7 bases, and 19 bases lay outside the gene matches. CDR3 nucleotide sequence: TGTGCCAGCAACAAACCTAGCAGAGGGCTAGCGGGAGCGACAGATACGCAGTATTTT. This encodes CASNKPSRGLAGATDTQYF.

The chain uses TRBV19 and TRBJ1-6; perhaps TRBD1 as D (6 bases). V lost 3 bases and J 10 bases, leaving 13 bases between the germline ends. CDR3 size: 14 residues. Germline-derived CDR1 and CDR2 are LNHDA and SQIVND (reference sequence). The CDR3 here is CASSMVTGTSPLHF. The CDR3 coding sequence is TGTGCCAGTAGTATGGTAACAGGGACGTCACCCCTCCACTTT.